This record looks at one TCR beta chain sequence and its context. What it binds is not known. The CDR3 sequence is 15 residues long. CDR1 and CDR2 from the germline V gene are SGHTA and FQGNSA. With 2 bases removed from V and 6 bases from J, the gap between germline ends came to 13 bases. A multiplex PCR was run with 60 Vbeta primers and 13 Jbeta primers. The protocol was immunoSEQ multiplex PCR, while the TCRdb copy is restricted to in-frame clones and leaves out a portion. The data hold 150,000 to 200,000 clones, with approximately 70% observed a single time. This entry belongs to a study of cytomegalovirus exposure and HLA in healthy donors. Study-level points and caveats: Common viral pathogens were later found to be apparently linked to several of the most significant clusters.

Unrecorded immune exposure was likely among donors, who were nominally healthy when sampled. This receptor was obtained from a man aged 35 to 55 in good health and CMV-seropositive. V and J are TRBV7-2 and TRBJ2-2, with TRBD2 as a possible D gene (7 bases). The sample comprised PBMCs. CDR3 loop: CASSLRGARSGELFF. The CDR3, as DNA: TGTGCCAGCAGCTTACGGGGGGCGAGGTCCGGGGAGCTGTTTTTT.